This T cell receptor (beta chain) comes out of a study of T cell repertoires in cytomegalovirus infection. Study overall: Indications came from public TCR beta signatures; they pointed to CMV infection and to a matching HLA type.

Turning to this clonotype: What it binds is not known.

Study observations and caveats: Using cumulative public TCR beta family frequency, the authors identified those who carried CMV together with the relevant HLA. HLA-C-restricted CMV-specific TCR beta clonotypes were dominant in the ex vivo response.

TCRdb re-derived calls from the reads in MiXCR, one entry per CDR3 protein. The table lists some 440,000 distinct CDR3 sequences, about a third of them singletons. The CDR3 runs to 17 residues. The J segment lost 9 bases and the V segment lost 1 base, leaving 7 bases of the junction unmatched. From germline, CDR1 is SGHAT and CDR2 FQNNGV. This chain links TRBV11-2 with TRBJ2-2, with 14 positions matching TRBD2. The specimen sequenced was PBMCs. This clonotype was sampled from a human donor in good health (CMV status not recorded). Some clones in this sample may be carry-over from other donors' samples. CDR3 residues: CASSLVGLAGGLRELFF. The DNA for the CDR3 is TGTGCCAGCAGCTTAGTTGGACTAGCGGGGGGTCTAAGGGAGCTGTTTTTT.